Listed here is a single T cell receptor beta chain. Sequenced by immunoSEQ multiplex PCR; TCRdb stores in-frame clones only, minus some. The table has tens of thousands of clones, under 95% seen once. This record comes from a study of T cell responses to AZD1222 COVID-19 vaccine. Germline CDR1 reads MNHNY; CDR2 reads SVGAGI (reference sequence). V lost 6 bases, J lost 0 bases, and 8 bases lay in between. The CDR3 has 14 residues. This clonotype originated in an adult in good health. The material was peripheral blood, obtained on day 0 of MenACWY control vaccination. The chain carries TRBV6-6 and TRBJ1-4; D call uncertain. The CDR3 reads CASSTAATNEKLFF. CDR3 coding DNA: TGTGCCAGCAGCACAGCTGCAACTAATGAAAAACTGTTTTTT.